This T cell receptor beta chain was recorded in a study of T cells in Graves' hyperthyroidism and ophthalmopathy. This clonotype was counted between two and nine times. No antigen is known for it. Ophthalmopathy patients had Clinical Activity Score at least 3, NOSPECS grade at least 4, duration under 3 months. The CDR3 is 15 residues long. CDR1 MNHNS and CDR2 SASEGT come from the germline V gene. Trimming removed 6 bases from V and 5 bases from J, with 17 bases in between. Overall study findings and caveats: Ophthalmopathy was model-predicted a median about six months pre-onset.

RNA transcripts gave rise to amplified TCR beta CDR3 regions. TCR CDR3 underwent first-round RT-PCR with the HTBI primer set. MiXCR was run by TCRdb on the multiplex PCR reads, yielding one entry per CDR3 protein. The table records about half a million distinct CDR3 sequences, roughly 21% of them present only once. The genes are TRBV6-1 and TRBJ1-5, with a tentative D call TRBD1 (6 bases). Material: blood. The receptor was derived from a man in his forties with Graves' ophthalmopathy. Here the CDR3 reads CASSPDRISYQPQHF. The CDR3 nucleotides are TGTGCCAGCAGCCCAGACAGGATATCTTATCAGCCCCAGCATTTT.